One sample yielded the 8 T cell receptor beta chains listed below, sequenced in a study of breast tumors, draining lymph nodes, adjacent tissues. TCRdb reanalysed the multiplex PCR reads using MiXCR and keeps one entry per CDR3 protein. The sample has about 22,000 distinct CDR3 sequences; about 41% are singletons. Specimen: breast tumor tissue. The receptors were gathered from a female donor with breast cancer. Some clones in this sample may be carry-over from other donors' samples.

Comment on this clonotype: An end of the junction does not agree with germline; a read error may underlie this. The CDR3 DNA reads TGTGCCAGCAGCCAAGACCCGGGACGGGGGAACGCCGGGGAGCTGTTTTTT. Its protein product is CASSQDPGRGNAGELFF. The V call is TRBV4-2, the J call TRBJ2-2; TRBD2 might be the D (6 bases). Germline loops: CDR1 LGHNA, CDR2 YNFKEQ. The CDR3 contains 17 residues.

As DNA, the CDR3 is TGCAGTGCTAGACCCGGGGGACAGGGGTTTGGGGAGCAGTTCTTC. It yields the protein CSARPGGQGFGEQFF. J is TRBJ2-1 and V is TRBV20-1; 10 bases agree with TRBD1. Trimming at V came to 2 bases and at J to 10 bases, leaving 11 bases not matched to a gene. The CDR3 spans 15 residues. The germline gives CDR1 DFQATT, CDR2 SNEGSKA (reference sequence).

Notes on this clonotype: An end of the junction differs from the germline gene, which may be a read error. The rearrangement links TRBV20-1 to TRBJ1-5; 7 bases are shared with TRBD1. Germline assignment: CDR1 DFQATT and CDR2 SNEGSKA (reference sequence). This CDR3 is 14 amino acids long. The CDR3 bases are TGCAGTGCTGGGACTGGGGACAGCAATCCGCCCCAGCATTTT. Translated, it gives CSAGTGDSNPPQHF.

This clonotype was counted many times. A read error is possible here, since a much larger clone lies one base away. The rearrangement links TRBV20-1 to TRBJ2-2, with 8 bases fitting TRBD2. Germline-derived CDR1 and CDR2 are DFQATT and SNEGSKA (reference sequence). The J segment lost 6 bases and the V segment lost 5 bases, leaving 11 bases of the junction unmatched. This CDR3 spans 15 amino acids. CDR3 sequence reads: CSAYRAGEVSGELFF. Written as DNA, the CDR3 is TGCAGTGCTTACAGAGCGGGAGAGGTGTCCGGGGAGCTGTTTTTT.

The chain couples TRBV5-8 to TRBJ1-3, with TRBD1 identical over 7 bases. This CDR3 comprises 15 residues. From germline, CDR1 is SGHTS and CDR2 YDEGEE. V lost 2 bases and J lost 4; bases outside the gene matches: 6. The CDR3 spells CASSFDRAIGNTIYF. The CDR3 bases are TGTGCCAGCAGCTTCGACAGGGCGATCGGAAACACCATATATTTT.

In its sample, this clonotype was seen many times. This sequence may be a read error, since a much larger clone differs from it by one base. This chain connects TRBV20-1 to TRBJ2-2; TRBD2 aligns across 10 bases. Germline-derived CDR1 and CDR2 are DFQATT and SNEGSKA (reference sequence). There are 16 residues in the CDR3. With 0 bases clipped from V and 4 bases from J, the junction kept 5 bases outside the gene matches. CDR3 loop: CSARDNSGRATGELFF. In nucleotides, the CDR3 is TGCAGTGCTAGAGATAACAGCGGGAGGGCCACCGGGGAGCTGTTTTTT.

In its sample, this clonotype was seen many times. The chain combines TRBV3-1 with TRBJ2-3; TRBD2 agrees at 8 bases. Germline V lookup: CDR1 LGHDT, CDR2 YNNKEL (reference sequence). V gave up 4 bases and J gave up 6 bases; unmatched junction bases: 12. CDR3 length equals 16 residues. For the CDR3, the DNA is TGTGCCAGCAGCCCTTCGGGACGGGGGGGCTGGGATACGCAGTATTTT. Its translation is CASSPSGRGGWDTQYF.

By sample fraction, this clonotype is medium-sized (0.01 to 0.1%). The rearrangement joins TRBV5-1 to TRBJ1-6, with D unresolved. Germline V CDR1 and CDR2: SGHRS, YFSETQ. The CDR3 totals 14 residues. V shed 3 bases and J shed 3 bases, with 7 bases lying between them. As DNA, the CDR3 is TGCGCCAGCAGCTCAGGACTCTATAATTCACCCCTCCACTTT. This sequence encodes CASSSGLYNSPLHF.